These 12 T cell receptor beta chains came from one sample sequenced in a study of CD8+ T cells in alopecia areata. Sorting of CD4+ cells into CD25+CD127- cells was performed for 5 or 6 patients. Investigators isolated RNA and reverse transcribed it into cDNA to act as the sequencing template. The table came from immunoSEQ multiplex PCR; TCRdb's copy has only in-frame clones and leaves some out. Among under 40,000 clones listed, less than 55% were seen once. The sequenced material came from CD4+ Tregs sorted from blood. The receptor set was obtained from a human donor with alopecia areata.

This clone occurred once. The V and J genes are TRBV6-5 and TRBJ2-3; no reliable D call. Germline V gives CDR1 MNHEY, CDR2 SVGAGI. The CDR3 sequence is 13 residues long. Deletions cut 8 bases from V and 7 bases from J, with 16 bases between. CDR3 sequence (DNA): TGTGCCAGCCGCCGCCGCCTTTCAAATACGCAGTATTTT. Translated, it gives CASRRRLSNTQYF.

CDR3 sequence reads: CASSQDSGVGQPQHF. The CDR3 region has the DNA TGCGCCAGCAGCCAAGATTCGGGGGTAGGGCAGCCCCAGCATTTT. This sequence joins TRBV4-3 and TRBJ1-5, with D possibly matching TRBD1 (5 bases). Per germline, CDR1 LGHNA and CDR2 YSLEER. The V gene lost 0 bases and the J gene lost 7 bases, with 13 bases spanning the gap. The CDR3 has 15 amino acids.

The rearrangement links TRBV5-1 to TRBJ2-1; D is uncertain. The CDR3 has 13 residues. Trimming stripped 3 bases from V and 5 bases from J, with 9 bases between. The germline V gene encodes CDR1 SGHRS and CDR2 YFSETQ. The CDR3 spells CASSYYGNNEQFF. The CDR3 DNA reads as TGCGCCAGCAGCTACTATGGGAACAATGAGCAGTTCTTC.

This sequence joins TRBV29-1 and TRBJ2-3, with no clear D. V lost 7 bases, J lost 0 bases, and 5 bases lay in between. Germline loops: CDR1 SQVTM, CDR2 ANQGSEA. CDR3 size: 11 residues. CDR3 DNA: TGCAGCGCCGCAAGCACAGATACGCAGTATTTT. It codes for CSAASTDTQYF.

The J gene is TRBJ1-5, the V gene TRBV6-6; D unclear. Germline V gene lookup returns CDR1 MNHNY and CDR2 SVGAGI (reference sequence). V was shortened by 7 bases and J by 2 bases, with 12 bases between the two germline ends. This CDR3 is built from 14 residues. The CDR3, as DNA: TGTGCCAGCACCTCGGGGTATGGCAATCAGCCCCAGCATTTT. Translation gives CASTSGYGNQPQHF.

This chain links TRBV29-1 with TRBJ2-2, with 10 bases fitting TRBD2. The CDR3 is made up of 14 amino acids. Germline trimming cut 5 bases from V and 4 bases from J; bases unmatched to any gene: 4. CDR1 and CDR2 (germline): SQVTM, ANQGSEA. In DNA, the CDR3 is TGCAGCGTTCTAGCGGGAGACCCCACCGGGGAGCTGTTTTTT. As protein: CSVLAGDPTGELFF.

The V call is TRBV5-1, the J call TRBJ2-5, with no clear D. This CDR3 spans 13 amino acids. Trimming removed 1 base at V and 3 bases at J, with 7 bases between. Germline CDR1 reads SGHRS; CDR2 reads YFSETQ. CDR3 residues: CASSLQSEETQYF. The DNA for the CDR3 is TGCGCCAGCAGCTTGCAATCGGAAGAGACCCAGTACTTC.

The chain couples TRBV7-2 to TRBJ2-7, with 12 bases aligning to TRBD2. After removal of 6 bases from V and 3 bases from J, the junction contained 6 bases not matched to a gene. CDR3 size: 15 residues. Germline loops: CDR1 SGHTA, CDR2 FQGNSA. DNA of the CDR3: TGTGCCAGCAGTTCTAGCGGGAGGGCCGTCTACGAGCAGTACTTC. This encodes CASSSSGRAVYEQYF.

V gene TRBV11-2 combines with J gene TRBJ2-5, with 8 bases that match TRBD1. This CDR3 is built from 14 residues. V was pared by 2 bases and J by 5 bases, with 4 bases of the junction left unmatched. Germline-derived CDR1 and CDR2 are SGHAT and FQNNGV. The CDR3 sequence: CASSLSGGRETQYF. As DNA, the CDR3 is TGTGCCAGCAGCTTATCAGGGGGCAGGGAGACCCAGTACTTC.

The chain has TRBV9 and TRBJ2-3; 7 bases map to TRBD2. This CDR3 contains 15 residues. Trimming removed 0 bases from V and 8 bases from J; junction bases left unmatched: 9. From germline, CDR1 is SGDLS and CDR2 YYNGEE. As DNA, the CDR3 is TGTGCCAGCAGCGTAGAAGCTAGCGGTGTAGGTACGCAGTATTTT. Encoded protein: CASSVEASGVGTQYF.

This rearrangement joins TRBV30 to TRBJ2-1; no definite D call. The CDR3 runs 14 residues. Germline CDR1 is GTSNPN and CDR2 is SVGIG (reference sequence). The germline V and J ends were trimmed by 2 bases and 1 base, with 9 bases remaining between them. Here the CDR3 reads CAWSLGGSYNEQFF. CDR3 DNA sequence: TGTGCCTGGAGTTTGGGCGGTTCCTACAATGAGCAGTTCTTC.

This rearrangement joins TRBV27 to TRBJ2-1; 7 bases are a match to TRBD2. V shed 7 bases, J shed 7 bases, and the junction held 16 bases outside the gene matches. In germline, CDR1 is MNHEY, CDR2 SMNVEV (reference sequence). This CDR3 has 16 amino acids. As DNA, the CDR3 is TGTGCCAGCACCATCAGGAACGTGGGAGGGAGGAATGAGCAGTTCTTC. Its translation: CASTIRNVGGRNEQFF.